Below are 21 T cell receptor beta chains sequenced from a single sample in a study of cytomegalovirus exposure and HLA in healthy donors (dated by TCRdb to the late 2010s). Libraries were constructed by the immunoSEQ multiplex PCR assay. A mixture of 60 forward primers for TCR Vbeta segments and 13 reverse primers for TCR Jbeta segments was used in the multiplex PCR. Not all clones reach the TCRdb copy of this immuneACCESS table, which keeps in-frame sequences only. Checked studies attribute under half of the gap to unresolved V genes and leave the rest unexplained. The sample table records roughly 190,000 clones; over 60% of these occur just once. Clones ranked in the top ten supply 0.9% to 1.2% of the sample. The sequenced material came from PBMCs. Receptors were obtained from a woman aged 35 to 49 in good health and CMV-seronegative.

Remarks on this clone: One junction end disagrees with the germline gene, perhaps due to a read error. This chain links TRBV7-9 with TRBJ2-3; possibly TRBD1 for D (5 bases). CDR1 SEHNR and CDR2 FQNEAQ come from the germline V gene (reference sequence). The CDR3 is made up of 16 amino acids. In DNA form, the CDR3 reads TGTTCCAGCAGCTTAGGGCAGGGTCGTACCCGCGATACGCAGTATTTT. Encoded protein: CSSSLGQGRTRDTQYF. The entire variable domain, with the rest obtained from reference TRBV7-9 and TRBJ2-3, is as follows: DTGVSQNPRHKITKRGQNVTFRCDPISEHNRLYWYRQTLGQGPEFLTYFQNEAQLEKSRLLSDRFSAERPKGSFSTLEIQRTEQGDSAMYLCSSSLGQGRTRDTQYFGPGTRLTVL.

The rearrangement uses TRBV11-2 and TRBJ2-5; 7 bases align to TRBD2. V was clipped by 5 bases and J by 0 bases; unmatched bases: 9. The CDR3 totals 16 residues. Germline V gene data show CDR1 as SGHAT and CDR2 as FQNNGV. The CDR3 DNA follows: TGTGCCAGCAGCCCGGTTGGGGGAGGGGACCAAGAGACCCAGTACTTC. Its translation: CASSPVGGGDQETQYF.

The chain employs TRBV4-3 and TRBJ2-1; 8 bases fit TRBD2. V shed 0 bases and J 6 bases; nucleotides not matched to a gene: 16. Germline assignment: CDR1 LGHNA and CDR2 YSLEER. The CDR3 has 19 residues. This CDR3 reads CASSQDLLTLAGRGNEQFF. The CDR3 DNA follows: TGCGCCAGCAGCCAAGATCTGTTAACTTTAGCGGGACGGGGCAATGAGCAGTTCTTC.

Comments on this clone: Other DNA variants within this sample encode the same CDR3. This chain links TRBV7-9 with TRBJ2-5; 8 nucleotides line up with TRBD2. The length of the CDR3 is 17 residues. CDR1 SEHNR and CDR2 FQNEAQ come from the germline V gene (reference sequence). With 1 base clipped from V and 0 bases from J, the junction kept 7 bases outside the gene matches. The CDR3 protein is CASSLGREGTDQETQYF. The CDR3 DNA is TGTGCCAGCAGCTTAGGACGGGAGGGAACCGACCAAGAGACCCAGTACTTC. Variable domain in full (rest from reference TRBV7-9 and TRBJ2-5): DTGVSQNPRHKITKRGQNVTFRCDPISEHNRLYWYRQTLGQGPEFLTYFQNEAQLEKSRLLSDRFSAERPKGSFSTLEIQRTEQGDSAMYLCASSLGREGTDQETQYFGPGTRLLVL.

This rearrangement joins TRBV5-1 to TRBJ1-6, with 11 bases that match TRBD1. Trimming at V came to 4 bases and at J to 7 bases, leaving 4 bases not matched to a gene. The CDR3 contains 15 residues. CDR1 is SGHRS, CDR2 YFSETQ, per germline. The CDR3 DNA reads TGCGCCAGCAGCGTGGGACAGGGGGTGAATTCACCCCTCCACTTT. It specifies CASSVGQGVNSPLHF.

V gene TRBV6-1 combines with J gene TRBJ1-1; 7 bases are shared with TRBD1. In germline, CDR1 is MNHNS, CDR2 SASEGT. The CDR3 has 14 residues. Trimming removed 6 bases from V and 3 bases from J; junction bases left unmatched: 7. The CDR3: CASRATGRDTEAFF. Written as DNA, the CDR3 is TGTGCCAGCAGGGCGACAGGGCGGGACACTGAAGCTTTCTTT.

The CDR3 loop is CASSLGYSGRRGDEQFF. CDR3 bases: TGTGCCAGCAGCCTCGGGTATAGCGGGAGGAGAGGTGATGAGCAGTTCTTC. The genes are TRBV7-2 and TRBJ2-1, with 10 nucleotides matching TRBD2. Germline CDR1 is SGHTA and CDR2 is FQGNSA. Trimming removed 5 bases from V and 8 bases from J; junction bases left unmatched: 15. The CDR3 contains 17 residues.

This chain joins TRBV11-2 and TRBJ2-4; perhaps TRBD1 as D (5 bases). V was clipped by 1 base and J by 8 bases, with 15 bases between them. The CDR3 runs to 15 residues. The germline CDR1 and CDR2 sequences are SGHAT and FQNNGV. DNA for the CDR3: TGTGCCAGCAGCTTAGTTTTTAGGGGTTTGGACATTCAGTACTTC. Translating it yields CASSLVFRGLDIQYF.

This sequence joins TRBV7-2 and TRBJ1-2, with 7 bases aligning to TRBD1. CDR3 length: 12 amino acids. The germline V gene has CDR1 SGHTA and CDR2 FQGNSA. With 4 bases clipped from V and 6 bases from J, the junction kept 2 bases outside the gene matches. DNA of the CDR3: TGTGCCAGCAGCTGGGACAGAGATGGCTACACCTTC. Protein: CASSWDRDGYTF.

The chain joins TRBV11-3 to TRBJ2-5, with a possible D match to TRBD2 (7 bases). Germline assignment: CDR1 SGHNT and CDR2 YENEEA. The germline V and J ends were trimmed by 0 bases and 5 bases, with 16 bases remaining between them. The CDR3 covers 16 residues. This chain's CDR3 is CASSLDGTEGGETQYF. CDR3 bases: TGTGCCAGCAGCTTAGATGGCACGGAGGGGGGGGAGACCCAGTACTTC.

V is TRBV5-1 and J is TRBJ2-6; 10 bases are a match to TRBD1. This CDR3 spans 21 amino acids. The germline CDR1 and CDR2 sequences are SGHRS and YFSETQ. Trimming at V came to 0 bases and at J to 2 bases, leaving 14 bases not matched to a gene. The CDR3 coding sequence is TGCGCCAGCAGCTTGGTTCCGGGACAGGGGAAGGTTATAGCTGGGGCCAACGTCCTGACTTTC. Amino acid sequence: CASSLVPGQGKVIAGANVLTF.

This sequence joins TRBV5-4 and TRBJ1-6, with no clear D. The CDR3 contains 13 residues. V lost 0 bases, J lost 14 bases, and 12 bases lay in between. The germline V gene has CDR1 SGHNT and CDR2 YYREEE (reference sequence). The CDR3 reads CASSLDSLSALHF. The CDR3 DNA reads TGTGCCAGCAGCTTGGACAGCCTTTCGGCCCTCCACTTT.

This chain joins TRBV18 and TRBJ2-3; TRBD2 aligns across 8 bases. Unmatched junction bases numbered 8, after V lost 2 bases and J lost 4 bases. CDR3 size: 16 residues. Germline CDR1 reads KGHSH; CDR2 reads LQKENI. In DNA, the CDR3 is TGTGCCAGCTCACCAAGTCGAGCGGGAGTAGCAGATACGCAGTATTTT. Protein product: CASSPSRAGVADTQYF.

V gene TRBV4-1 combines with J gene TRBJ1-5; a possible D gene is TRBD1 (6 bases). CDR3 length: 19 residues. In germline, CDR1 is MGHRA, CDR2 YSYEKL. V was cut by 4 bases and J by 11 bases, with 33 bases left in between. The CDR3 DNA reads TGCGCCAGCAGCCTAAGGAGGTGGGTGGGACATCTTTTACAATCAGCCCAGCATTTT. Translated, it gives CASSLRRWVGHLLQSAQHF.

The rearrangement uses TRBV5-5 and TRBJ2-7; 9 nucleotides match TRBD1. The CDR3 spans 18 residues. Germline CDR1 is SGHKS and CDR2 is YYEKEE (reference sequence). V lost 2 bases and J lost 3; bases outside the gene matches: 15. The CDR3 nucleotides read TGTGCCAGCAGCTTTTCCGGGACAGGGATAAGGCGAGACTACGAGCAGTACGTC. Its protein is CASSFSGTGIRRDYEQYV.

This clone showed up just once. CDR3 protein: CASSLSFRDIAAGEAFF. CDR3 in DNA: TGTGCCAGCAGTTTATCTTTTCGCGACATCGCGGCGGGTGAAGCTTTCTTT. J is TRBJ1-1 and V is TRBV27, with unresolved D. CDR3 length equals 17 residues. Germline loops: CDR1 MNHEY, CDR2 SMNVEV (reference sequence). The germline V and J ends were trimmed by 0 bases and 7 bases, with 21 bases remaining between them.

V usage is TRBV2 and J usage is TRBJ1-2; D ambiguous. Germline V lookup: CDR1 SNHLY, CDR2 FYNNEI. The CDR3 extends over 13 amino acids. V was cut by 7 bases and J by 1 base, with 10 bases left in between. CDR3 loop: CASISRGNYGYTF. The CDR3 region has the DNA TGTGCCAGCATCTCTCGGGGTAACTATGGCTACACCTTC.

This clone was counted a few times. This sequence joins TRBV4-1 and TRBJ1-1; D is unresolved. Per germline, CDR1 MGHRA and CDR2 YSYEKL. The CDR3 extends over 15 amino acids. V lost 1 base to trimming and J lost 0 bases, with 9 bases between them. In DNA form, the CDR3 reads TGCGCCAGCAGCCAAGTTAACAGAGTGAACACTGAAGCTTTCTTT. Amino acids: CASSQVNRVNTEAFF.

The chain carries TRBV5-1 and TRBJ2-3, with 9 bases matching TRBD2. Germline lookup yields CDR1 SGHRS and CDR2 YFSETQ. CDR3 length: 18 residues. Trimming cost V 1 base and J 3 bases; bases outside gene matches: 12. The CDR3 DNA follows: TGCGCCAGCAGCTTGTTTGGGGGAGCTAGCGGGGTGACAGATACGCAGTATTTT. It is translated as CASSLFGGASGVTDTQYF. The variable domain in full, completed from reference TRBV5-1 and TRBJ2-3, reads KAGVTQTPRYLIKTRGQQVTLSCSPISGHRSVSWYQQTPGQGLQFLFEYFSETQRNKGNFPGRFSGRQFSNSRSEMNVSTLELGDSALYLCASSLFGGASGVTDTQYFGPGTRLTVL.

V usage is TRBV2 and J usage is TRBJ1-4, with 9 bases lining up with TRBD1. CDR3 length equals 16 residues. CDR1 SNHLY and CDR2 FYNNEI come from the germline V gene. V shed 6 bases, J shed 2 bases, and the junction held 7 bases outside the gene matches. The chain's CDR3 is CASSLDRGSTNEKLFF. Here the CDR3 DNA reads TGTGCCAGCAGCCTGGACAGGGGTAGTACTAATGAAAAACTGTTTTTT.

The chain is built from TRBV7-2 and TRBJ1-2; D is undetermined. Germline V gene sequence: CDR1 SGHTA, CDR2 FQGNSA. The V and J ends lost 1 base and 6 bases respectively, with 15 bases between them. This CDR3 has 15 amino acids. DNA for the CDR3: TGTGCCAGCAGCTTAGGCCCTGTGGCGGGAGATGGCTACACCTTC. The encoded protein is CASSLGPVAGDGYTF.